The 8 T cell receptor beta chains listed next were all sequenced from one sample in a study of cytomegalovirus exposure and HLA in healthy donors. The PCR used 60 Vbeta and 13 Jbeta primers. Some clones are missing from TCRdb's copy, which holds only in-frame ones; the method was immunoSEQ multiplex PCR. The sample yields around 140,000 clones, around 59% seen once. Sequenced material: PBMCs. The origin of the receptors is a male donor in good health and CMV-seronegative.

This chain uses TRBV7-3 with TRBJ1-2, with TRBD1 matching 9 bases. This CDR3 comprises 15 residues. Germline CDR1 reads SGHTA; CDR2 reads FQGTGA. Trimming at V came to 3 bases and at J to 3 bases, leaving 5 bases not matched to a gene. The CDR3 DNA reads as TGTGCCAGCAGCTTCACAGGGGGCGAAGACTATGGCTACACCTTC. This translates into CASSFTGGEDYGYTF.

V and J are TRBV28 and TRBJ2-5; weak D call: TRBD1 (5 bases). The CDR3 loop spans 13 amino acids. V lost 6 bases and J 5 bases, leaving 13 bases between the germline ends. Germline V lookup: CDR1 MDHEN, CDR2 SYDVKM. The CDR3 here is CASSLRVGETQYF. The DNA for the CDR3 is TGTGCCAGCAGCCTCAGGGTCGGGGAGACCCAGTACTTC.

Concerning this clone itself: Other DNA sequences in this specimen translate into the identical CDR3. V is TRBV25-1 and J is TRBJ2-7, with a possible D match to TRBD1 (6 bases). Germline values: CDR1 MGHDK, CDR2 SYGVNS. The CDR3 runs to 12 residues. V lost 6 bases and J 4 bases, leaving 10 bases between the germline ends. CDR3 in amino acids: CASSRQGYEQYF. For the CDR3, the DNA is TGTGCCAGCAGCCGTCAGGGGTACGAGCAGTACTTC.

This clone was seen a handful of times. This chain joins TRBV7-2 and TRBJ1-4, with 9 bases that match TRBD1. The J segment lost 8 bases and the V segment lost 1 base, leaving 11 bases of the junction unmatched. The CDR3 loop spans 17 amino acids. Germline assignment: CDR1 SGHTA and CDR2 FQGNSA. The CDR3 DNA reads TGTGCCAGCAGCTTAGGGGACCTGGGACAGGGAAGAGAAAAACTGTTTTTT. Translating it yields CASSLGDLGQGREKLFF.

This clone came up once. This chain connects TRBV4-1 to TRBJ1-6, with D hard to call. This CDR3 is built from 17 residues. V gave up 1 base and J gave up 7 bases, with 17 bases separating them. Germline V CDR1 and CDR2: MGHRA, YSYEKL. The CDR3 nucleotides are TGCGCCAGCAGCCAAGGGGTCCCGCCTGGGCCGAATTCACCCCTCCACTTT. Protein sequence: CASSQGVPPGPNSPLHF.

V is TRBV5-1 and J is TRBJ2-7, with D perhaps matching TRBD1 (5 bases). The V end was cut by 3 bases, the J end by 5 bases, with 12 bases between. CDR1 and CDR2 from the germline V gene are SGHRS and YFSETQ. The CDR3 is made up of 13 amino acids. CDR3 loop: CASSSRASNEQYF. DNA for the CDR3: TGCGCCAGCAGCTCCAGGGCCAGTAACGAGCAGTACTTC.

This clone has just a few counts. V gene TRBV7-3 combines with J gene TRBJ1-1, with D perhaps TRBD1 (6 bases). CDR1 is SGHTA, CDR2 FQGTGA, per germline. V was clipped by 2 bases and J by 4 bases, with 11 bases between them. CDR3 length equals 14 residues. CDR3 nucleotides: TGTGCCAGCAGCTTAGGATCCAGGGGCACTGAAGCTTTCTTT. Its protein product is CASSLGSRGTEAFF.

This chain uses TRBV6-1 with TRBJ2-7; a weak D match, TRBD1 (5 bases). The germline V and J ends were trimmed by 4 bases and 2 bases, with 12 bases remaining between them. This CDR3 contains 14 residues. The germline gives CDR1 MNHNS, CDR2 SASEGT. This CDR3 reads CASSGITGPYEQYF. The CDR3 DNA follows: TGTGCCAGCAGTGGAATAACAGGACCCTACGAGCAGTACTTC.